The 9 T cell receptor beta chains given below trace back to one sample, sequenced in a study of cytomegalovirus exposure and HLA in healthy donors (dated by TCRdb to about 2017). Library construction relied on the immunoSEQ multiplex PCR assay. For the multiplex PCR, a mixture combining 60 forward primers for TCR Vbeta segments and 13 reverse primers for TCR Jbeta segments was used. Here the immuneACCESS table is served through TCRdb, limited to in-frame sequences with V and J called. Missing clones are a known gap in these copies; in checked studies unresolved V genes cover under half, and the rest lacks a known reason. For this sample, the table gives approximately 150,000 clones. The top ten clones comprise 0.96% of the sample. Sequencing was carried out using PBMCs. Receptor source: a male donor in good health and CMV-seronegative.

The chain is built from TRBV5-1 and TRBJ1-4, with 7 bases lining up with TRBD1. CDR3 length equals 15 residues. V was clipped by 4 bases and J by 3 bases; unmatched bases: 6. Germline V lookup: CDR1 SGHRS, CDR2 YFSETQ. The CDR3 DNA reads as TGCGCCAGCAGCCCGACCGGGACAGCTAATGAAAAACTGTTTTTT. Its protein product is CASSPTGTANEKLFF.

This chain joins TRBV18 and TRBJ2-7; TRBD2 might be the D (6 bases). CDR1 and CDR2 from the germline V gene are KGHSH and LQKENI. The CDR3 is 13 amino acids. Trimming removed 5 bases at V and 6 bases at J, with 14 bases between. CDR3 coding DNA: TGTGCCAGCTCATCCGAGGGACTCGGCGAGCAGTACTTC. Translation: CASSSEGLGEQYF.

V is TRBV28 and J is TRBJ2-2; TRBD2 aligns across 7 bases. The length of the CDR3 is 13 residues. Losses at the gene ends were 5 bases for V and 10 bases for J; bases not matched to a gene: 7. Germline V gene data show CDR1 as MDHEN and CDR2 as SYDVKM. CDR3 loop: CASSLLGRVELFF. CDR3 bases: TGTGCCAGCAGTCTCTTAGGGAGGGTGGAGCTGTTTTTT.

This sequence joins TRBV7-9 and TRBJ2-5; 12 positions match TRBD2. The CDR3 loop spans 15 amino acids. The germline V gene has CDR1 SEHNR and CDR2 FQNEAQ (reference sequence). After removal of 5 bases from V and 10 bases from J, the junction contained 11 bases not matched to a gene. The CDR3 loop reads CASSRLAGAGRDQYF. DNA of the CDR3: TGTGCCAGCAGCCGACTAGCGGGAGCTGGGAGGGACCAGTACTTC.

The chain joins TRBV5-1 to TRBJ2-1, with 11 bases matching TRBD2. The germline V gene has CDR1 SGHRS and CDR2 YFSETQ. The ends lost 0 bases at V and 7 bases at J; junction bases unmatched: 9. This CDR3 region has 17 residues. CDR3: CASSLAHRTSGSNEQFF. The CDR3 DNA sequence: TGCGCCAGCAGCTTGGCTCATAGGACTAGCGGGTCGAATGAGCAGTTCTTC.

This sequence joins TRBV7-9 and TRBJ2-7; 8 bases align to TRBD1. Germline trimming cut 1 base from V and 4 bases from J; bases unmatched to any gene: 6. Per the germline V gene, CDR1 is SEHNR and CDR2 is FQNEAQ (reference sequence). The CDR3 runs to 15 residues. The CDR3 DNA follows: TGTGCCAGCAGCTTAGACCGCAGGGGGCAGTACGAGCAGTACTTC. This encodes CASSLDRRGQYEQYF.

The genes are TRBV27 and TRBJ2-1; no clear D. The CDR3 covers 17 residues. Per germline, CDR1 MNHEY and CDR2 SMNVEV (reference sequence). Trimming stripped 1 base from V and 0 bases from J, with 13 bases between. The CDR3 sequence: CASSLFGQSGSYNEQFF. The CDR3 DNA reads as TGTGCCAGCAGTTTATTCGGTCAATCTGGCTCCTACAATGAGCAGTTCTTC.

The chain links TRBV18 to TRBJ2-7; a weak D match, TRBD2 (6 bases). The CDR3 covers 15 residues. The V gene lost 1 base and the J gene lost 3 bases, with 13 bases spanning the gap. From germline, CDR1 is KGHSH and CDR2 LQKENI. The CDR3 region has the DNA TGTGCCAGCTCACCACTCGGGGGATCAGGCTACGAGCAGTACTTC. Translating gives CASSPLGGSGYEQYF.

The chain joins TRBV5-1 to TRBJ2-3; 8 nucleotides agree with TRBD2. This CDR3 is built from 16 residues. Germline V CDR1 and CDR2: SGHRS, YFSETQ. V trimming: 0 bases; J trimming: 2 bases; junction bases outside the gene matches: 5. CDR3: CASSLVLAGFTDTQYF. Written as DNA, the CDR3 is TGCGCCAGCAGCTTGGTTCTAGCGGGTTTCACAGATACGCAGTATTTT.